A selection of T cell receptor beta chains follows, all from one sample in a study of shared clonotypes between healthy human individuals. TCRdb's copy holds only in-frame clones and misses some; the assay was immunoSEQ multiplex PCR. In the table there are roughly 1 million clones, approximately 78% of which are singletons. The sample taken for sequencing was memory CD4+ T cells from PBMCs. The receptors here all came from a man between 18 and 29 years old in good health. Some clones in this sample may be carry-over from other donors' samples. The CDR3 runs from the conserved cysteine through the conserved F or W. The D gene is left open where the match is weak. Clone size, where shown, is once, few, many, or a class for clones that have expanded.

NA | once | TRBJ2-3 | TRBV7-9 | TGTGCCAGCAGCCCATCGAGCGGGCCGCAGTATTTT | CASSPSSGPQYF
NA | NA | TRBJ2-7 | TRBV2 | TGTGCCAGCAGTCGAAACAGGAATTACGAGCAGTACTTC | CASSRNRNYEQYF
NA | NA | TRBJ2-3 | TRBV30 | TGTGCCTGGAGTGTACTAGGAGGAGATACGCAGTATTTT | CAWSVLGGDTQYF
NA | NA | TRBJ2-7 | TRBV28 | TGTGCCACTCTCTTCTACGAGCAGTACTTC | CATLFYEQYF
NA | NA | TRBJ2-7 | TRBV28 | TGTGCCAGCAGTACTCCGGGCCTTACCCCGGGGGAGCAGTACTTC | CASSTPGLTPGEQYF
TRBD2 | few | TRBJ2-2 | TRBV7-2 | TGTGCCAGCAGCTTAATGGGAGCGGGAGCTCTGTTTTTT | CASSLMGAGALFF
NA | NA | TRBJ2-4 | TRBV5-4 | TGTGCCAGCAGCTTGGGATCCGTCCTAATACGGGGCAAAAACATTCAGTACTTC | CASSLGSVLIRGKNIQYF
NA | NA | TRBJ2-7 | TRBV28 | TGTGCCAGCAGTCCCGAGTTGACGGTCTACGAGCAGTACTTC | CASSPELTVYEQYF
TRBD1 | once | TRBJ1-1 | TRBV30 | TGTGCCTTCCGAGACAGGGCGGGAACTGAAGCTTTCTTT | CAFRDRAGTEAFF
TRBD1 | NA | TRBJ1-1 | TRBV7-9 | TGTGCCAGCAGGGAAGGACAGGGCTTCATGAACACTGAAGCTTTCTTT | CASREGQGFMNTEAFF
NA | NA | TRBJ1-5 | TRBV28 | TGTGCCAGCAGTTTATGGCAGGGTAGTGCCAATCAGCCCCAGCATTTT | CASSLWQGSANQPQHF
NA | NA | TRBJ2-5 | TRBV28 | TGTGCCAGGAGACCGGAGACCCAGTACTTC | CARRPETQYF
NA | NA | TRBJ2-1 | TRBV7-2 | TGTGCCAGCAGCTCTCGGTGGACGGCAGAGAATGAGCAGTTCTTC | CASSSRWTAENEQFF
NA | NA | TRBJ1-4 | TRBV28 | TGTGCAGGAAGGACCGGGGGGGAAAAACTGTTTTTT | CAGRTGGEKLFF
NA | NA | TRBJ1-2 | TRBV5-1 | TGCGCCAGCAGCTTGGGCATGCTAAATGGCTACACCTTC | CASSLGMLNGYTF
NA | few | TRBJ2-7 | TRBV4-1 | TGCGCCAGCAGCCAAACTACAGGGAACACCTACGAGCAGTACTTC | CASSQTTGNTYEQYF
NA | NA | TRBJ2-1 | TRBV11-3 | TGTGCCAGCAGCTCCCGGGGGCCAACCTACAATGAGCAGTTCTTC | CASSSRGPTYNEQFF
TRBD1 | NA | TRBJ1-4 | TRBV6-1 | TGTGCCAGCAGTAAAGGGGACAGGGGTGAAAAACTGTTTTTT | CASSKGDRGEKLFF
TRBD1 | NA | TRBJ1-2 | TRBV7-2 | TGTGCCAGCAGCTTAGATGCCGGGACAGGGGTGTATGGCTACACCTTC | CASSLDAGTGVYGYTF
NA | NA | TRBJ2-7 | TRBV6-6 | TGTGCCAGCAGTACCAGGACCGGGGTCCTCGCCTACGAGCAGTACTTC | CASSTRTGVLAYEQYF
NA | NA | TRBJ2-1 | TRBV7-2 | TGTGCCAGCAGCTTAGCTCTCACTAGAGCGGAGCAGTTCTTC | CASSLALTRAEQFF
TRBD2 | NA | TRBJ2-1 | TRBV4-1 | TGCGCCAGCAGCCAAGGGGTGCTAGCGGGAAGGTTCTTC | CASSQGVLAGRFF
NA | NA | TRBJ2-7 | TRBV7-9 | TGTGCCAGCAGCTTCGGCGGTGGGTCCTCCTACGAGCAGTACTTC | CASSFGGGSSYEQYF
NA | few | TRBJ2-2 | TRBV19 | TGTGCCAGTAGGGCGGAGGTGGGCACCGGGGAGCTGTTTTTT | CASRAEVGTGELFF
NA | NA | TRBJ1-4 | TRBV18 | TGTGCCAGCTCACCAGAGGGGTCGTATGAAAAACTGTTTTTT | CASSPEGSYEKLFF
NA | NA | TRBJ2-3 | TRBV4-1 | TGCGCCAGCAGCCAAGATCCCCGCCAAGCGAGAGGCACAGATACGCAGTATTTT | CASSQDPRQARGTDTQYF
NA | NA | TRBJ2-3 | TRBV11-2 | TGTGCCAGCAGCCCGGCGGGGACTTGGGATACGCAGTATTTT | CASSPAGTWDTQYF